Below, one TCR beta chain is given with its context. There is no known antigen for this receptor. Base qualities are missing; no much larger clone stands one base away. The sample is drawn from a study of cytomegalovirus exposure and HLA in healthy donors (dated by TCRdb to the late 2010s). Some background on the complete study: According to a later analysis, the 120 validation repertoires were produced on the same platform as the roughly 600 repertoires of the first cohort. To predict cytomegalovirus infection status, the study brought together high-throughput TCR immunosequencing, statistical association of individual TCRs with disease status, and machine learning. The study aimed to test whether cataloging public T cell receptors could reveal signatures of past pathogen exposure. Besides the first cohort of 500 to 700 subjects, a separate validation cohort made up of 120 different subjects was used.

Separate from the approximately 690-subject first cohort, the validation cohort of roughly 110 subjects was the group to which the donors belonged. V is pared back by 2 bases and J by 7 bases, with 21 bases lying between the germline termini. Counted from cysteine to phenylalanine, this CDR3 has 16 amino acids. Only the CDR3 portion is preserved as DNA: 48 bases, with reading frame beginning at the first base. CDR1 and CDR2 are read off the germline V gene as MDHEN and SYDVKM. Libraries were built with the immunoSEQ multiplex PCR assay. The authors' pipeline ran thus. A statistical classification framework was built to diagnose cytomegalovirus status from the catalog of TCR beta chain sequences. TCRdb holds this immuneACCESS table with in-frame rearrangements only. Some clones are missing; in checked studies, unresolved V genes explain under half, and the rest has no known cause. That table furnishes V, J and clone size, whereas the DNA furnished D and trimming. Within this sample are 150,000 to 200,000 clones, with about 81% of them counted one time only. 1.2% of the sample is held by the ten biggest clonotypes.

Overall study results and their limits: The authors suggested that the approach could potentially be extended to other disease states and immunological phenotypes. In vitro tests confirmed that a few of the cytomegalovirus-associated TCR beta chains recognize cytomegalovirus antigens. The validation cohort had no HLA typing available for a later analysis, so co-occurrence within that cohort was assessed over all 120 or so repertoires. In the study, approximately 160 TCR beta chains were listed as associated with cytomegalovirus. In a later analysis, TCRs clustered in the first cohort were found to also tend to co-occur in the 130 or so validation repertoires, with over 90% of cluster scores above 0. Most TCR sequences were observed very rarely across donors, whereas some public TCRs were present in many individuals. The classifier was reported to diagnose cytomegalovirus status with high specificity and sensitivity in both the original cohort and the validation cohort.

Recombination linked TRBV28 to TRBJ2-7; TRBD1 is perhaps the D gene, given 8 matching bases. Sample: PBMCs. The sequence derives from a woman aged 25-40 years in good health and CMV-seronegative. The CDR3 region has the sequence CASSLPRQGTTREQYF. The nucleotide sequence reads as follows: TGTGCCAGCAGTTTACCCCGACAGGGGACTACGAGGGAGCAGTACTTC.